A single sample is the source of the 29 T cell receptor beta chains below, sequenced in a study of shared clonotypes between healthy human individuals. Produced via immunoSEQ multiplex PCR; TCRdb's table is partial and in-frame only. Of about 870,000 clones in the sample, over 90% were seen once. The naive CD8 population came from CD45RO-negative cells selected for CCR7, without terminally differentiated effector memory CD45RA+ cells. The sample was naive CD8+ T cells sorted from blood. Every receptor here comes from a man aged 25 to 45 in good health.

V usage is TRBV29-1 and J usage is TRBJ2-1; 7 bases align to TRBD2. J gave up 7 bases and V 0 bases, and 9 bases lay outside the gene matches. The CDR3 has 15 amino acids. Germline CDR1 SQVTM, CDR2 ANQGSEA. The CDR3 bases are TGCAGCGTTGAAGATGTCGGGGAGGGAGGGAATGAGCAGTTCTTC. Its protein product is CSVEDVGEGGNEQFF.

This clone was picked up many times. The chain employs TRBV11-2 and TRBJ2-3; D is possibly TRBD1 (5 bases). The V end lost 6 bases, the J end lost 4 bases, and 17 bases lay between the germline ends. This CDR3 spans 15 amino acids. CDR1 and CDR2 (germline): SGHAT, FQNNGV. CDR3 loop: CASSQVLDNSDTQYF. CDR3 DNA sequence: TGTGCCAGCAGTCAGGTGCTGGACAATTCAGATACGCAGTATTTT.

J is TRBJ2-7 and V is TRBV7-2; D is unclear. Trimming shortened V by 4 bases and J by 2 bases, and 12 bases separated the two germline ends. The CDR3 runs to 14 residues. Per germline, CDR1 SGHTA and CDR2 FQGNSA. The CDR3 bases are TGTGCCAGCAGCTCAGATTTCGGACCCTACGAGCAGTACTTC. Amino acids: CASSSDFGPYEQYF.

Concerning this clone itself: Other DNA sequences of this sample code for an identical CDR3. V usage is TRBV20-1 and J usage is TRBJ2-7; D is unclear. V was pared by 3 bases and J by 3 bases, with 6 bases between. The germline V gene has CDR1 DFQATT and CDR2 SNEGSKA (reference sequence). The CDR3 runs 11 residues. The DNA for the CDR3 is TGCAGTGCTAGGGAGTTCTACGAGCAGTACTTC. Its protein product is CSAREFYEQYF.

The CDR3 DNA sequence: TGCGCCAGCAGCCAAGAGTGGGATTCTGGAAACACCATATATTTT. As protein: CASSQEWDSGNTIYF. J is TRBJ1-3 and V is TRBV4-1, with unresolved D. Germline values: CDR1 MGHRA, CDR2 YSYEKL. The CDR3 has 15 amino acids. The V end lost 0 bases, the J end lost 1 base, and 7 bases lay between the germline ends.

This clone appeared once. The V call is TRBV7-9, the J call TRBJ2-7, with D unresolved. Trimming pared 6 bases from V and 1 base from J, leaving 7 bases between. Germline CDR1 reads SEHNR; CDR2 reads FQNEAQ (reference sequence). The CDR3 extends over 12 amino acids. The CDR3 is CASSMLSYEQYF. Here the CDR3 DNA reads TGTGCCAGCAGTATGTTATCCTACGAGCAGTACTTC.

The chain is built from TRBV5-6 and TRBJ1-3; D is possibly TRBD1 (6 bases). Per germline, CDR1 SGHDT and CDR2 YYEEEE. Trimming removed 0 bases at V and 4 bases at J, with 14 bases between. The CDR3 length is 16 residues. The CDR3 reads CASSLAGAPFGNTIYF. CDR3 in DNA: TGTGCCAGCAGCTTGGCGGGGGCCCCTTTCGGAAACACCATATATTTT. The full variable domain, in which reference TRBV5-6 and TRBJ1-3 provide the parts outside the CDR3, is DAGVTQSPTHLIKTRGQQVTLRCSPKSGHDTVSWYQQALGQGPQFIFQYYEEEERQRGNFPDRFSGHQFPNYSSELNVNALLLGDSALYLCASSLAGAPFGNTIYFGEGSWLTVV.

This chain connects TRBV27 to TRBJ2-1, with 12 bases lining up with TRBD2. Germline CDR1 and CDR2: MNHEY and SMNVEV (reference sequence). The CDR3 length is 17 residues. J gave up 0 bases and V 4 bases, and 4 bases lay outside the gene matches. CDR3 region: CASSSRLAGASYNEQFF. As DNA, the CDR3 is TGTGCCAGCAGTTCCCGACTAGCGGGAGCCTCCTACAATGAGCAGTTCTTC.

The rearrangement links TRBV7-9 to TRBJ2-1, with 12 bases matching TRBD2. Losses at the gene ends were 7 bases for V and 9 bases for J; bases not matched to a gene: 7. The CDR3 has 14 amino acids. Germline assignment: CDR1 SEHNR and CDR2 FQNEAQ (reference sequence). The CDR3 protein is CASTPLAGGSEQFF. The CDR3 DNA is TGTGCCAGCACTCCCCTAGCGGGAGGGAGTGAGCAGTTCTTC.

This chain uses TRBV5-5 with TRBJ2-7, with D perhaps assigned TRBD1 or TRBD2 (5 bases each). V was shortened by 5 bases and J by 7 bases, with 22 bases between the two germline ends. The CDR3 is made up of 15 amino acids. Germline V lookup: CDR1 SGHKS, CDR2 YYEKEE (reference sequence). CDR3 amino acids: CASSPPGTSDLEQYF. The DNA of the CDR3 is TGTGCCAGCAGTCCCCCCGGGACCTCCGACCTAGAGCAGTACTTC.

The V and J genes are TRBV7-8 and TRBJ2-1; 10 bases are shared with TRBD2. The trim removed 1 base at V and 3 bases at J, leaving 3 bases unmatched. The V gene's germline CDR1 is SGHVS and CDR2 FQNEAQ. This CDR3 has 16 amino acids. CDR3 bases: TGTGCCAGCAGCTTAGGGGGACTAGCGCTCTACAATGAGCAGTTCTTC. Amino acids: CASSLGGLALYNEQFF.

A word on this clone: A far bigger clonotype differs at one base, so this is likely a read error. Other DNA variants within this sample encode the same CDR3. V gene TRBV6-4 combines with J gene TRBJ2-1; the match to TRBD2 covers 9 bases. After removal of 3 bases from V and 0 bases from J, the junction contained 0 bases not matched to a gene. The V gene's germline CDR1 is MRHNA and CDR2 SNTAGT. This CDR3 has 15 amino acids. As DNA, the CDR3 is TGTGCCAGCAGTGAAGCGGGGGGCTCCTACAATGAGCAGTTCTTC. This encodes CASSEAGGSYNEQFF.

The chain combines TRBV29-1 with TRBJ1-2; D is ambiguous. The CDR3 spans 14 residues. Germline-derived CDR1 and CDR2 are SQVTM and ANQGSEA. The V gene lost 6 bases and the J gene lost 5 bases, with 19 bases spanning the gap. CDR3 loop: CSVRVGEWRYGYTF. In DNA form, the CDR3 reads TGCAGCGTCCGCGTCGGGGAATGGAGGTATGGCTACACCTTC.

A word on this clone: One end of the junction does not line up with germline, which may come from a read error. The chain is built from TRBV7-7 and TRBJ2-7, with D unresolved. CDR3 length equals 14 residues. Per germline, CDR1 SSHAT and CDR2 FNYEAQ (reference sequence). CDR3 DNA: TGTGCTAGCAGCCCGGCGGCCGATCCCTACGAGCAGTACTTC. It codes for CASSPAADPYEQYF. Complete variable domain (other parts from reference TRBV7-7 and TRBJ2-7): GAGVSQSPRYKVTKRGQDVTLRCDPISSHATLYWYQQALGQGPEFLTYFNYEAQPDKSGLPSDRFSAERPEGSISTLTIQRTEQRDSAMYRCASSPAADPYEQYFGPGTRLTVT.

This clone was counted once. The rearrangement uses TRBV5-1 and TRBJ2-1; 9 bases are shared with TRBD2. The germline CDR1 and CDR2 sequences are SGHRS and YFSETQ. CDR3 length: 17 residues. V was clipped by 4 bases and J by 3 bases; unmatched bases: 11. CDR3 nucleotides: TGCGCCAGCAGCGGGACTAGCCGAACGCGCAACTACAATGAGCAGTTCTTC. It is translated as CASSGTSRTRNYNEQFF.

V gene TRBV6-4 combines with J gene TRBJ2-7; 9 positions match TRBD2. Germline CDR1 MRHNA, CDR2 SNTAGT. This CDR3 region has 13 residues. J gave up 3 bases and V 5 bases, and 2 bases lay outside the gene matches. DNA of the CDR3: TGTGCCAGCAGTCTACTAGCGGGCTACGAGCAGTACTTC. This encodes CASSLLAGYEQYF.

CDR3 sequence (DNA): TGTGCCAGCAGTTTATCAGCACTAGCGGGAGGGCCCGAGATCTACAATGAGCAGTTCTTC. Its translation is CASSLSALAGGPEIYNEQFF. This chain links TRBV27 with TRBJ2-1; 13 nucleotides agree with TRBD2. After removal of 0 bases from V and 3 bases from J, the junction contained 11 bases not matched to a gene. Germline V gives CDR1 MNHEY, CDR2 SMNVEV (reference sequence). This CDR3 comprises 20 residues.

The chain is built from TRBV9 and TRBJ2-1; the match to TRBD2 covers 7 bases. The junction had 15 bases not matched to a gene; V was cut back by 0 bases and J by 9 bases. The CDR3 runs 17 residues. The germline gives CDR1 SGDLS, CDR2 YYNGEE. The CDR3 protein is CASSVGHEWAGESEQFF. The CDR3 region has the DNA TGTGCCAGCAGCGTAGGTCATGAGTGGGCGGGAGAGAGTGAGCAGTTCTTC.

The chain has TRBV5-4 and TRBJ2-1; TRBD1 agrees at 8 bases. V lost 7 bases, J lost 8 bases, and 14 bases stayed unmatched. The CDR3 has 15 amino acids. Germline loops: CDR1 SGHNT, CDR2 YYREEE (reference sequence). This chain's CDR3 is CASRKDRDPLHEQFF. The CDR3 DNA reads TGTGCCAGCCGCAAGGACAGGGATCCCCTTCATGAGCAGTTCTTC.

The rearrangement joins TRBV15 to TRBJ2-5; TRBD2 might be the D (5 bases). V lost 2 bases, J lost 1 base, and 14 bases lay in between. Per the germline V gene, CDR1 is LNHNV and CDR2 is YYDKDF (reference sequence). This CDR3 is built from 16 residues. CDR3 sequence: CATSRFDGVGQETQYF. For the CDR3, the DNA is TGTGCCACCAGCAGATTTGACGGGGTGGGCCAAGAGACCCAGTACTTC.

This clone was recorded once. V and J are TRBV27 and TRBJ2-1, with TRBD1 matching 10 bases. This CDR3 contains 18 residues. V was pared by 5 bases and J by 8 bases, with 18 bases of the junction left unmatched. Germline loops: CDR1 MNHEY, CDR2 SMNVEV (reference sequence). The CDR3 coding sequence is TGTGCCAGCAGTCCCCTTTCGTCGGGACAGGGGTTGATCTATGAGCAGTTCTTC. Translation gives CASSPLSSGQGLIYEQFF.

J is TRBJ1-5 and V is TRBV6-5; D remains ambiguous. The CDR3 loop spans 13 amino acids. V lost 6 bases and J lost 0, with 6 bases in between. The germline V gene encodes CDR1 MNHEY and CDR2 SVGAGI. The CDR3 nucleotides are TGTGCCAGCAGCGGAAATAGCAATCAGCCCCAGCATTTT. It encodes CASSGNSNQPQHF.

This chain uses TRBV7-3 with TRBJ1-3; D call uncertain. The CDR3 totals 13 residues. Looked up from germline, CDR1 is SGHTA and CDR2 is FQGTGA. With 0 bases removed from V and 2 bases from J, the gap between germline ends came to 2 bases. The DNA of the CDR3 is TGTGCCAGCAGCTTAACGCCTGGAAACACCATATATTTT. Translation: CASSLTPGNTIYF.

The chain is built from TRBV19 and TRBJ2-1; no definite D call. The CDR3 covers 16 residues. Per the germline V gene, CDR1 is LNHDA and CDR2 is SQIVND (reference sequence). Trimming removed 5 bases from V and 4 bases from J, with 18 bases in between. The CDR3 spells CASSSPSLLDYNEQFF. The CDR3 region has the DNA TGTGCCAGTAGTTCCCCGTCTCTACTGGATTACAATGAGCAGTTCTTC.

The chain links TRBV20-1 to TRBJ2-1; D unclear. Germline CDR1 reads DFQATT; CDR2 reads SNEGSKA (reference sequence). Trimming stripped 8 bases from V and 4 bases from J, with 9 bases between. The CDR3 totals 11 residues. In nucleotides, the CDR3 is TGCAGTTTCGAGGATTACAATGAGCAGTTCTTC. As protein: CSFEDYNEQFF.

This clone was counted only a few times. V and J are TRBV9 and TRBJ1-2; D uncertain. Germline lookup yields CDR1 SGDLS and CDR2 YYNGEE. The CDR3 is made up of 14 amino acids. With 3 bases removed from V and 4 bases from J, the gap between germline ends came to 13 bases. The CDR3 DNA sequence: TGTGCCAGCAGCGGTAGGTGGGGAATCTATGGCTACACCTTC. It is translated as CASSGRWGIYGYTF.

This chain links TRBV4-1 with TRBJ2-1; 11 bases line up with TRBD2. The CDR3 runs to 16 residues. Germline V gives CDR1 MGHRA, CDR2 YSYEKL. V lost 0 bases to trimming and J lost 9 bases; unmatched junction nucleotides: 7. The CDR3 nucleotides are TGCGCCAGCAGCCAAGACCGACTAGCGGGGCGAGCTGAGCAGTTCTTC. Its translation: CASSQDRLAGRAEQFF.

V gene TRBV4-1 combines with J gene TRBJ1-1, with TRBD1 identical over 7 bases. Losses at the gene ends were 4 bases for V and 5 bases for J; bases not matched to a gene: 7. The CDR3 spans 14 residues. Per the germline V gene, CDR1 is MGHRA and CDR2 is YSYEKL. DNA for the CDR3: TGCGCCAGCAGCCCAACAGGGGCGGGAACTGAAGCTTTCTTT. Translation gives CASSPTGAGTEAFF.

CDR3 in DNA: TGTGCCAGCAGCTTGAGGGGAGATAGGAATAGCAATCAGCCCCAGCATTTT. It specifies CASSLRGDRNSNQPQHF. The gene calls are TRBV11-2 and TRBJ1-5; D might be TRBD1 (5 bases). CDR1 is SGHAT and CDR2 is FQNNGV in the germline V gene. This CDR3 is 17 amino acids long. V was trimmed by 3 bases and J by 0 bases, leaving 15 bases between them.